This T cell receptor beta chain was profiled in a study of blood T cell repertoires in COVID-19. Study-wide background: The United States, Italy and Spain provided the acute and convalescent COVID-19 samples. Nucleic acid was either cDNA or gDNA, and it came from T cells, B-cell-depleted T cells, or PBMCs.

Germline V lookup: CDR1 LNHNV, CDR2 YYDKDF (reference sequence). J lost 7 bases, V lost 0 bases, and 5 bases had no gene match. CDR3 length equals 15 residues. In the study's own analysis: Estimation of nucleated cell counts relied on the amplification of reference gene primers. This table comes from immunoSEQ multiplex PCR, and its TCRdb copy is limited to in-frame clones, with some not included. V, J and clone size were drawn from that table, and D and trimming were deduced from the DNA. The sample carries about 100,000 clones, around four fifths recorded once. The chain employs TRBV15 and TRBJ1-5; 8 bases map to TRBD1. This clonotype was sampled from a man between 65 and 85 years old with active or convalescent COVID-19. Sequencing was performed on peripheral blood. The CDR3: CATSRETGGRQPQHF. DNA of the CDR3: TGTGCCACCAGCAGAGAAACAGGGGGGAGACAGCCCCAGCATTTT.